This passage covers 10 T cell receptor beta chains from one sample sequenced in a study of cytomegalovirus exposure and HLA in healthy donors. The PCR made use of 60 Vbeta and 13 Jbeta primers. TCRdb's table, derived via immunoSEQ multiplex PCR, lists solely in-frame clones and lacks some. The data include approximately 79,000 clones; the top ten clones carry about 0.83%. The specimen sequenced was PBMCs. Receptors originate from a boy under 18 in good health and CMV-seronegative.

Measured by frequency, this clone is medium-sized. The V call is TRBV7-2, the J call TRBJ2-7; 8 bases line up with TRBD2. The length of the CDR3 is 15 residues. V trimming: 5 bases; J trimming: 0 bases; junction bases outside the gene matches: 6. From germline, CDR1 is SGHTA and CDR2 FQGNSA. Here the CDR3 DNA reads TGTGCCAGCAGCAAACGTAGCGGGAACTCCTACGAGCAGTACTTC. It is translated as CASSKRSGNSYEQYF.

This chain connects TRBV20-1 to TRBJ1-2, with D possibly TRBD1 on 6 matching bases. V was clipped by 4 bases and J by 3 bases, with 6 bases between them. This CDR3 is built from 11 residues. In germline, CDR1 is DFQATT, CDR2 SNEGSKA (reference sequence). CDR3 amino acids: CSATGDYGYTF. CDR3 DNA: TGCAGTGCTACAGGGGACTATGGCTACACCTTC.

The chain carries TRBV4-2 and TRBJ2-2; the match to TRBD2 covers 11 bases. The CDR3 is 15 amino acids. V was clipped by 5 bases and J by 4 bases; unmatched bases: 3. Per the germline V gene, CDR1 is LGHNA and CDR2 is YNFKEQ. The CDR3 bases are TGTGCCAGCAGCAGTGGGACTAGCGGCACCGGGGAGCTGTTTTTT. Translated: CASSSGTSGTGELFF.

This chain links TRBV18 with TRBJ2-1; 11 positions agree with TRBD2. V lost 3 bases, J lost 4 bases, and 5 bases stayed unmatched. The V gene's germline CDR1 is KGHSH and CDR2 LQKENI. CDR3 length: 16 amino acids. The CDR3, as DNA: TGTGCCAGCTCACCGCAGGGACTAGCGGATTACAATGAGCAGTTCTTC. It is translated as CASSPQGLADYNEQFF.

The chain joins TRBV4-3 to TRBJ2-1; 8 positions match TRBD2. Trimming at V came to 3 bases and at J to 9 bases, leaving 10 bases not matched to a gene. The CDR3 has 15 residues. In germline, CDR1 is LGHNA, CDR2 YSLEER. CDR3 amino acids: CASSQAGTSGSEQFF. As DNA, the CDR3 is TGCGCCAGCAGCCAGGCCGGGACTAGTGGGAGTGAGCAGTTCTTC.

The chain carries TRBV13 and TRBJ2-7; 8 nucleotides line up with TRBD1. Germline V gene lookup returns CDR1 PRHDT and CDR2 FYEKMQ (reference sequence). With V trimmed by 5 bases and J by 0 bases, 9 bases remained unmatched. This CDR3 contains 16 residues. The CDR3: CASSRVRDRSSYEQYF. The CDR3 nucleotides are TGTGCCAGCAGCCGCGTCCGGGACAGGAGCTCCTACGAGCAGTACTTC.

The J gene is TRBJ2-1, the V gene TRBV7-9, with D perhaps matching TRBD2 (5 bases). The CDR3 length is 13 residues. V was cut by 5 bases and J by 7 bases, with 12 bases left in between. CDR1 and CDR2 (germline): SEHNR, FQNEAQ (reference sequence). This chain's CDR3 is CASSTDLRNEQFF. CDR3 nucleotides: TGTGCCAGCAGCACGGACTTGAGGAATGAGCAGTTCTTC. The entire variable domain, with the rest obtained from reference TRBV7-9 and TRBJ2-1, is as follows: DTGVSQNPRHKITKRGQNVTFRCDPISEHNRLYWYRQTLGQGPEFLTYFQNEAQLEKSRLLSDRFSAERPKGSFSTLEIQRTEQGDSAMYLCASSTDLRNEQFFGPGTRLTVL.

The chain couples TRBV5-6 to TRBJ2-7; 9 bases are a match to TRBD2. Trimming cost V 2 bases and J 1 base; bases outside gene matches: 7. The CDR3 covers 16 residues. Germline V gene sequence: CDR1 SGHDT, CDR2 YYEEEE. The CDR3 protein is CASSFPGLAQSYEQYF. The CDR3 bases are TGTGCCAGCAGCTTCCCCGGACTAGCGCAATCCTACGAGCAGTACTTC.

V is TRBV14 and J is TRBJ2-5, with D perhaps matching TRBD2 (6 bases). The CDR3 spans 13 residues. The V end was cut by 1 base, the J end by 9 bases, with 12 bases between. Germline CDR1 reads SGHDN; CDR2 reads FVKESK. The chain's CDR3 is CASSQGVREAQYF. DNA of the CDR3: TGTGCCAGCAGCCAAGGGGTCAGGGAGGCCCAGTACTTC.

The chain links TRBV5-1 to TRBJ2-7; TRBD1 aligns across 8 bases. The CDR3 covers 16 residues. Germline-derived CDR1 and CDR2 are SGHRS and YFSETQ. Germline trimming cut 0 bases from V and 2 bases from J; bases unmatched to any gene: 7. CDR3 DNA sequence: TGCGCCAGCAGCTTGGCTTCCCGGGACAGGCCCTACGAGCAGTACTTC. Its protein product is CASSLASRDRPYEQYF.